The clone carrying this T cell receptor (beta chain) was recorded at least ten times. Using RNA transcripts as the source, TCR beta CDR3 regions were amplified. RT-PCR in the first round (using the HTBI primer set) targeted the TCR CDR3. TCRdb processed the multiplex PCR reads anew with MiXCR; each CDR3 protein has one entry. Among about 350,000 distinct CDR3 sequences listed, about 18% were seen once. The data originate from a study of T cells in Graves' hyperthyroidism and ophthalmopathy. Trimming stripped 6 bases from V and 6 bases from J, with 18 bases between. This CDR3 contains 15 residues. The germline gives CDR1 MNHEY, CDR2 SMNVEV (reference sequence).

The receptor's source is a woman aged 25 to 45 with Graves' hyperthyroidism that later progressed to Graves' ophthalmopathy. The V and J genes are TRBV27 and TRBJ1-5, with D maybe TRBD1 (6 bases). The sample taken for sequencing was blood. CDR3 protein: CASSITQGIGQPQHF. CDR3 nucleotides: TGTGCCAGCAGCATAACTCAGGGGATCGGTCAGCCCCAGCATTTT.